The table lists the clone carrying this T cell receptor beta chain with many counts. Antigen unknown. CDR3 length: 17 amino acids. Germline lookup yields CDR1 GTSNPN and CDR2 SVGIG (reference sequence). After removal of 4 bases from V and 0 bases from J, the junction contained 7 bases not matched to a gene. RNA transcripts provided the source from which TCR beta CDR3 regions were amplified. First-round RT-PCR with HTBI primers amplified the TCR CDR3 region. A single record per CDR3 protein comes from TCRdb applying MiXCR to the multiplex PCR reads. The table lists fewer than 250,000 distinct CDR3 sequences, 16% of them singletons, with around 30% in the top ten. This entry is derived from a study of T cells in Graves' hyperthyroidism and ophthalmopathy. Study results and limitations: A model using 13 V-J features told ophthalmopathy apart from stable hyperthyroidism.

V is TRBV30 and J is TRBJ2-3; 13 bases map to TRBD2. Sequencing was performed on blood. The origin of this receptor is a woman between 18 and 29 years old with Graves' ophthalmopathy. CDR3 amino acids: CAWKGLAGDLSTDTQYF. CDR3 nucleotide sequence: TGTGCCTGGAAAGGACTAGCGGGGGATCTTAGCACAGATACGCAGTATTTT.